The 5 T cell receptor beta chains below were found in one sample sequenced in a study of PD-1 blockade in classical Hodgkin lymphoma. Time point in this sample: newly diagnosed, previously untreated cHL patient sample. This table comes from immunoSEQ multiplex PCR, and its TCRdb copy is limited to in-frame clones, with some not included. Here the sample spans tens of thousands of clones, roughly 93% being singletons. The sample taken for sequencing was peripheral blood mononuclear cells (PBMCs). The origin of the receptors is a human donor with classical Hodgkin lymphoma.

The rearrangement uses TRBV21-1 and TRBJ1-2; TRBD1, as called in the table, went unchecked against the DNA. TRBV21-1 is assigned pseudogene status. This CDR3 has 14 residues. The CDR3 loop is CASSVRTANYGYTF. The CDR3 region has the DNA TGTGCCAGCAGCGTACGGACAGCTAACTATGGCTACACCTTC.

The CDR3 DNA reads TGTGCCAGCAGCCACAGGGGTTTAGGCTACGAGCAGTACGTC. It codes for CASSHRGLGYEQYV. The chain uses TRBV11-3 and TRBJ2-7; 7 bases fit TRBD1. The CDR3 is 14 amino acids. Germline values: CDR1 SGHNT, CDR2 YENEEA. Losses at the gene ends were 5 bases for V and 3 bases for J; bases not matched to a gene: 7.

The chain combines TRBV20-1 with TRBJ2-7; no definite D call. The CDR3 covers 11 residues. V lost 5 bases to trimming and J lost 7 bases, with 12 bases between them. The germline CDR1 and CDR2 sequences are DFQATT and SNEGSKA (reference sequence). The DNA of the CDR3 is TGCAGTGCTGTATACCTAGGTGAGCAGTACGTC. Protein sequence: CSAVYLGEQYV.

Written as DNA, the CDR3 is TGTGCCAGCAGTGGTCCCGGGAACATTCAGTACTTC. Translation: CASSGPGNIQYF. This chain connects TRBV6-1 to TRBJ2-4; D unclear. This CDR3 region has 12 residues. CDR1 MNHNS and CDR2 SASEGT come from the germline V gene. V lost 4 bases to trimming and J lost 7 bases, with 8 bases between them.

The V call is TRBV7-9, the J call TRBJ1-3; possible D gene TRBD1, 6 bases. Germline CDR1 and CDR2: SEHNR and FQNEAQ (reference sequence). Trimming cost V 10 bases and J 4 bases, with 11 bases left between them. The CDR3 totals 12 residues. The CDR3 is CAIHTGGNTIYF. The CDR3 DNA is TGTGCCATCCATACAGGGGGAAACACCATATATTTT. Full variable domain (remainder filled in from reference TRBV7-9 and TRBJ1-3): DTGVSQNPRHKITKRGQNVTFRCDPISEHNRLYWYRQTLGQGPEFLTYFQNEAQLEKSRLLSDRFSAERPKGSFSTLEIQRTEQGDSAMYLCAIHTGGNTIYFGEGSWLTVV.